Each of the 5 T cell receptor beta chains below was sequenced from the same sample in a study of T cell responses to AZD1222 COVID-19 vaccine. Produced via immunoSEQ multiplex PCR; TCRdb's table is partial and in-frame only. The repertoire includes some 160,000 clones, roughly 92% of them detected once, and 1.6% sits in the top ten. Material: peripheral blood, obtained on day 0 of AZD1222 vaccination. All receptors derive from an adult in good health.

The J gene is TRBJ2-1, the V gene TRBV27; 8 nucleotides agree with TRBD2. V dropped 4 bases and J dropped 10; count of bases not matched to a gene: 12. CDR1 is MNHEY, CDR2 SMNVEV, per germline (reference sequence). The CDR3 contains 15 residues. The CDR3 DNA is TGTGCCAGCAGTTCTACTAGCGGAAGTATAGGGGAGCAGTTCTTC. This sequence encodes CASSSTSGSIGEQFF.

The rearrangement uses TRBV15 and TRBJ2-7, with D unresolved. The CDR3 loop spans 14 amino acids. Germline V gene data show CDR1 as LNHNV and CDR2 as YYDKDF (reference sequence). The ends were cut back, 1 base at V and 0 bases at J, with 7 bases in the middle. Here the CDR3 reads CATSRATASYEQYF. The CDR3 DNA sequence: TGTGCCACCAGCAGAGCTACAGCCTCCTACGAGCAGTACTTC.

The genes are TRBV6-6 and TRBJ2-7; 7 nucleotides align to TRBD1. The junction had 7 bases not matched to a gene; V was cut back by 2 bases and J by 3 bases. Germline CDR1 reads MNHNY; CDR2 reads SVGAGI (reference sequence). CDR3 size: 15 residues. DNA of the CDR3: TGTGCCAGCAGTTACGGTCAGGGGGTACGCTACGAGCAGTACTTC. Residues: CASSYGQGVRYEQYF.

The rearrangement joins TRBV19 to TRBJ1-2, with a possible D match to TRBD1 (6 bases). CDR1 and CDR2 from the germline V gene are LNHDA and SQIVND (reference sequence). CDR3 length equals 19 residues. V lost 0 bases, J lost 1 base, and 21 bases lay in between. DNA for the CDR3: TGTGCCAGTAGTATAGATAAGGGGGACGGCGACCCGTTTAACTATGGCTACACCTTC. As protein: CASSIDKGDGDPFNYGYTF.

Here the CDR3 reads CASSSLTGTGDYGYTF. CDR3 coding DNA: TGCGCCAGCAGCTCTTTGACCGGGACAGGGGACTATGGCTACACCTTC. The chain uses TRBV5-1 and TRBJ1-2; 10 bases agree with TRBD1. The CDR3 is 16 residues long. Trimming removed 3 bases from V and 3 bases from J; junction bases left unmatched: 8. The germline gives CDR1 SGHRS, CDR2 YFSETQ. The complete variable domain, with remaining parts taken from reference TRBV5-1 and TRBJ1-2, reads KAGVTQTPRYLIKTRGQQVTLSCSPISGHRSVSWYQQTPGQGLQFLFEYFSETQRNKGNFPGRFSGRQFSNSRSEMNVSTLELGDSALYLCASSSLTGTGDYGYTFGSGTRLTVV.